These 9 T cell receptor beta chains share one sample of origin, sequenced in a study of beta chain features in type 1 diabetes. Sequencing targeted expressed TCRB transcripts, as all isolated RNA had been reverse transcribed. Assay: immunoSEQ multiplex PCR; the TCRdb copy retains only in-frame clones and omits some. This sample carries hundreds of thousands of clones, 13% to 15% of them seen once, and the ten largest clones take around 0.026%. Sequencing was done on a sample of naive CD4+ T cells from blood. The receptor set was obtained from a woman in her 40s in good health.

This rearrangement joins TRBV11-2 to TRBJ2-5, with D possibly matching TRBD1 (6 bases). The J call may be wrong; the DNA end is better matched by TRBJ2-7. The CDR3 totals 14 residues. CDR1 is SGHAT and CDR2 is FQNNGV in the germline V gene. The CDR3 region is CASSPAVQGYEQYF. CDR3 coding DNA: TGTGCCAGCAGCCCTGCTGTACAGGGTTACGAGCAGTACTTC.

The chain combines TRBV2 with TRBJ1-5; TRBD1 aligns across 9 bases. V was pared by 11 bases and J by 5 bases, with 10 bases of the junction left unmatched. The CDR3 is made up of 14 amino acids. CDR1 and CDR2 (germline): SNHLY, FYNNEI. The CDR3 bases are TGTGCCCCCCCGGGACAGGGATCATATCAGCCCCAGCATTTT. Protein product: CAPPGQGSYQPQHF.

This rearrangement joins TRBV19 to TRBJ2-2; D gene ambiguous. The CDR3 covers 11 residues. Between the trimmed V and J ends, which lost 8 bases and 6 bases, there was a span of 7 bases. CDR1 and CDR2 (germline): LNHDA, SQIVND (reference sequence). CDR3 nucleotides: TGTGCCAGTCTTTCGGCCGGGGAGCTGTTTTTT. Translated: CASLSAGELFF.

This clone was detected a few times. The chain uses TRBV29-1 and TRBJ1-2; tentatively, D is TRBD1 (6 bases). The ends were cut back, 0 bases at V and 4 bases at J, with 12 bases in the middle. CDR1 and CDR2 from the germline V gene are SQVTM and ANQGSEA. The CDR3 consists of 14 residues. As DNA, the CDR3 is TGCAGCGTTGAAGATAGGGGGGGTTCCTATGGCTACACCTTC. The encoded protein is CSVEDRGGSYGYTF. The variable domain in full, completed from reference TRBV29-1 and TRBJ1-2, reads SAVISQKPSRDICQRGTSLTIQCQVDSQVTMMFWYRQQPGQSLTLIATANQGSEATYESGFVIDKFPISRPNLTFSTLTVSNMSPEDSSIYLCSVEDRGGSYGYTFGSGTRLTVV.

This clone has only a few counts. The genes are TRBV7-8 and TRBJ2-1, with 13 bases that match TRBD2. The CDR3 spans 17 residues. Per the germline V gene, CDR1 is SGHVS and CDR2 is FQNEAQ. Trimming at V came to 2 bases and at J to 7 bases, leaving 8 bases not matched to a gene. Written as DNA, the CDR3 is TGTGCCAGCAGCTTACCGGGACTAGCGGGGCGAAGTAATGAGCAGTTCTTC. Translated, it gives CASSLPGLAGRSNEQFF.

Note on this clone: At one end the junction does not follow the germline gene, possibly because of a read error. The chain carries TRBV7-8 and TRBJ2-7; D might be TRBD2 (7 bases). This CDR3 is built from 14 residues. The germline V gene has CDR1 SGHVS and CDR2 FQNEAQ. CDR3: CASSLADSSYEQYF. In DNA form, the CDR3 reads TGTGCCAGCAGCCTAGCGGACAGCTCCTACGAGCAGTACTTC.

This chain joins TRBV10-3 and TRBJ2-3; TRBD2 matches at 9 bases. The V gene end was trimmed by 6 bases and the J gene end by 0 bases; junction bases not matched to a gene: 7. The CDR3 runs to 16 residues. The germline CDR1 and CDR2 sequences are ENHRY and SYGVKD. The CDR3 nucleotides are TGTGCCATCAGCCAGCGGGGGGAAACTAGCACAGATACGCAGTATTTT. The encoded protein is CAISQRGETSTDTQYF.

This clone came up a few times. The chain employs TRBV11-2 and TRBJ2-7, with 9 bases matching TRBD1. CDR3 length: 14 amino acids. The trim removed 5 bases at V and 2 bases at J, leaving 4 bases unmatched. The germline V gene has CDR1 SGHAT and CDR2 FQNNGV. Here the CDR3 reads CASSPGTGTYEQYF. CDR3 sequence (DNA): TGTGCCAGCAGCCCTGGGACAGGGACCTACGAGCAGTACTTC. The variable domain in full, with the rest retrieved from reference TRBV11-2 and TRBJ2-7, is EAGVAQSPRYKIIEKRQSVAFWCNPISGHATLYWYQQILGQGPKLLIQFQNNGVVDDSQLPKDRFSAERLKGVDSTLKIQPAKLEDSAVYLCASSPGTGTYEQYFGPGTRLTVT.

The chain recombines TRBV7-2 with TRBJ2-5, with TRBD2 matching over 11 bases. Germline V gene sequence: CDR1 SGHTA, CDR2 FQGNSA. The CDR3 loop spans 17 amino acids. Trimming at V came to 4 bases and at J to 2 bases, leaving 9 bases not matched to a gene. As DNA, the CDR3 is TGTGCCAGCAGCTCCACTTCCCGACTAGCGGGGCAAGAGACCCAGTACTTC. This translates into CASSSTSRLAGQETQYF.